The clone carrying this TCR beta chain was recorded once. The data derive from a study of blood T cell repertoires in COVID-19. Assay used: immunoSEQ multiplex PCR; TCRdb lists only in-frame clones, some missing. Of roughly 21,000 clones listed, more than 85% are singletons. CDR3 length: 15 residues. Germline CDR1 and CDR2: MNHNS and SASEGT. V was cut by 3 bases and J by 7 bases, with 15 bases left in between. This chain connects TRBV6-1 to TRBJ1-4; weak D call: TRBD1 (6 bases). This clonotype was sampled from a man between 65 and 85 years old with active COVID-19. The specimen was peripheral blood. The CDR3 sequence is CASSDWGGVSEKLFF. Here the CDR3 DNA reads TGTGCCAGCAGTGATTGGGGGGGCGTAAGTGAAAAACTGTTTTTT.